This is a list of T cell receptor beta chains from one sample in a study of T cells in Graves' hyperthyroidism and ophthalmopathy. MiXCR was run by TCRdb on the multiplex PCR reads, yielding one entry per CDR3 protein. The data show around 380,000 distinct CDR3 sequences, around an eighth seen once. Sequenced sample: blood. These receptors all come from a young man with Graves' hyperthyroidism that later progressed to Graves' ophthalmopathy. CDR3s include the opening cysteine and the closing phenylalanine or tryptophan. Fields, in order: J gene, D gene, clone size, V gene, CDR3 protein, CDR3 DNA. The D gene is left open where the match is weak. The size of a clone is reported for some rows only, either as once, few or many, or as a class for expanded clones.

>TRBJ2-2|TRBD2|many|TRBV2
CASSEHKTSGYTGELFF
TGTGCCAGCAGTGAACATAAGACTAGCGGGTACACCGGGGAGCTGTTTTTT
>TRBJ1-1|TRBD1|.|TRBV4-1
CASSQAGQGARTEAFF
TGCGCCAGCAGCCAAGCGGGACAGGGGGCGCGGACTGAAGCTTTCTTT
>TRBJ2-2|.|few|TRBV24-1
CATSESGTPNTGELFF
TGTGCCACCAGTGAATCCGGGACACCAAACACCGGGGAGCTGTTTTTT
>TRBJ2-1|TRBD1|.|TRBV6-2/TRBV6-3
CASSDGQGAYNEQFF
TGTGCCAGCAGTGACGGACAGGGGGCCTACAATGAGCAGTTCTTC
>TRBJ2-5|TRBD2|.|TRBV18
CASSSPAGMETQYF
TGTGCCAGCTCATCACCAGCGGGAATGGAGACCCAGTACTTC
>TRBJ2-7|TRBD2|few|TRBV27
CASSLSWLAGYEQYF
TGTGCCAGCAGTTTATCTTGGCTAGCGGGTTACGAGCAGTACTTC
>TRBJ2-3|.|.|TRBV3-1
CASSQRGLDTDTQYF
TGTGCCAGCAGCCAACGAGGACTCGACACAGATACGCAGTATTTT
>TRBJ1-5|.|many|TRBV10-1
CASSEGRGSPQHF
TGCGCCAGCAGTGAGGGCAGAGGATCGCCCCAGCATTTT
>TRBJ2-1|TRBD1|many|TRBV7-9
CASSLFGQGENEQFF
TGTGCCAGCAGCTTATTCGGACAGGGGGAAAATGAGCAGTTCTTC
>TRBJ2-6|.|.|TRBV7-9
CASSLEAGALFSSGANVLTF
TGTGCCAGCAGCTTAGAGGCAGGGGCGTTATTTAGCTCTGGGGCCAACGTCCTGACTTTC
>TRBJ1-3|.|many|TRBV6-1
CASTRQVGGNTIYF
TGTGCCAGCACACGGCAAGTGGGAGGAAACACCATATATTTT
>TRBJ2-7|TRBD1|many|TRBV11-3
CASSLTGGSEQYF
TGTGCCAGCAGCTTGACAGGGGGGAGCGAGCAGTACTTC
>TRBJ1-5|TRBD1|many|TRBV28
CASSLQGANQPQHF
TGTGCCAGCAGTTTACAGGGGGCGAATCAGCCCCAGCATTTT
>TRBJ2-2|.|many|TRBV12-3/TRBV12-4
CASSLSGRTGELFF
TGTGCCAGCAGTTTATCGGGGCGGACCGGGGAGCTGTTTTTT
>TRBJ1-5|.|many|TRBV12-3/TRBV12-4
CASSLSSNQPQHF
TGTGCCAGCAGCTTATCTAGCAATCAGCCCCAGCATTTT
>TRBJ2-1|TRBD2|few|TRBV7-9
CASSPPAGGPGEQFF
TGTGCCAGCAGCCCTCCCGCGGGGGGGCCCGGTGAGCAGTTCTTC
>TRBJ2-3|.|many|TRBV11-2
CASSIGETDTQYF
TGTGCCAGCAGCATTGGGGAGACAGATACGCAGTATTTT
>TRBJ2-5|TRBD2|few|TRBV3-1
CASSRLAGARRTQETQYF
TGTGCCAGCAGTCGACTAGCGGGGGCGCGAAGGACCCAAGAGACCCAGTACTTC
>TRBJ2-3|TRBD1|.|TRBV20-1
CSARRQGVTDTQYF
TGCAGTGCTAGACGACAGGGCGTCACAGATACGCAGTATTTT
>TRBJ2-5|TRBD1|many|TRBV29-1
CSVGTGGPQETQYF
TGCAGCGTTGGGACAGGGGGCCCTCAAGAGACCCAGTACTTC
>TRBJ2-2|.|.|TRBV15
CATGGDTNTGELFF
TGTGCCACCGGGGGGGACACAAACACCGGGGAGCTGTTTTTT
>TRBJ2-7|TRBD2|many|TRBV20-1
CSATSGKTYEQYF
TGCAGTGCTACTAGCGGGAAAACCTACGAGCAGTACTTC
>TRBJ2-2|TRBD2|many|TRBV2
CASSTGLAGGSGELFF
TGTGCCAGCAGTACGGGACTAGCGGGGGGCAGCGGGGAGCTGTTTTTT
>TRBJ1-5|TRBD1|many|TRBV2
CASSDTGAPSKPQHF
TGTGCCAGCAGTGACACAGGGGCCCCTTCGAAGCCCCAGCATTTT
>TRBJ2-3|TRBD2|many|TRBV28
CASLTSGITDTQYF
TGTGCCTCTTTGACTAGCGGGATCACAGATACGCAGTATTTT
>TRBJ1-2|TRBD1|.|TRBV4-1
CASSQTGQGRRHYGYTF
TGCGCCAGCAGCCAGACGGGACAGGGGAGAAGGCACTATGGCTACACCTTC
>TRBJ1-1|.|many|TRBV7-8
CASSLGDNPMNTEAFF
TGTGCCAGCAGCCTAGGGGACAACCCCATGAACACTGAAGCTTTCTTT
>TRBJ2-3|.|once|TRBV5-1
CASTPLGAEADTQYF
TGCGCCAGCACACCTCTGGGGGCGGAAGCAGATACGCAGTATTTT
>TRBJ2-5|.|many|TRBV2
CASTQGMGETQYF
TGTGCCAGCACTCAGGGGATGGGAGAGACCCAGTACTTC
>TRBJ1-6|.|many|TRBV6-1
CASNRGRNSPLHF
TGTGCCAGCAACCGGGGGAGGAATTCACCCCTCCACTTT
>TRBJ1-2|.|.|TRBV4-1
CASSPGTMVGYTF
TGCGCCAGCAGCCCTGGGACCATGGTCGGCTACACCTTC
>TRBJ2-5|TRBD1|.|TRBV6-1
CVSSSSRTGARETQHF
TGTGTCAGCAGCTCAAGTAGGACAGGGGCGAGGGAGACCCAGCACTTC
>TRBJ1-3|.|few|TRBV11-3
CASSFLGTSGDTIYF
TGTGCCAGCAGTTTCCTGGGGACCTCTGGAGACACCATATATTTT
>TRBJ1-4|.|many|TRBV6-1
CASAVGGLYPEKLFF
TGTGCCAGTGCCGTCGGGGGCCTTTATCCGGAAAAACTGTTTTTT
>TRBJ1-6|.|few|TRBV7-9
CASSGRVSSYNSPLHF
TGTGCCAGCAGCGGGCGGGTGAGCTCCTATAATTCACCCCTCCACTTT